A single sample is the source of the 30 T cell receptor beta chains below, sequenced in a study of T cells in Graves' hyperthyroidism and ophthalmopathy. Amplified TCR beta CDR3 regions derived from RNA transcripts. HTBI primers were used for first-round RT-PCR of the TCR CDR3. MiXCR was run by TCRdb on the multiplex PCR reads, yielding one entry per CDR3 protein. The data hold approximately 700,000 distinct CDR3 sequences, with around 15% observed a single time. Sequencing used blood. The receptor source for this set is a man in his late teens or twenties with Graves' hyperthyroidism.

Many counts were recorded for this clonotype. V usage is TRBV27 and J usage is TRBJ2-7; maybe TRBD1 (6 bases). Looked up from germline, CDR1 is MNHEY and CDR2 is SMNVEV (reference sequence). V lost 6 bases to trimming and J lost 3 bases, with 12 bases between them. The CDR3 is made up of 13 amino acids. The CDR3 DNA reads TGTGCCAGCAGCCGGGACACGTTCTACGAGCAGTACTTC. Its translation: CASSRDTFYEQYF.

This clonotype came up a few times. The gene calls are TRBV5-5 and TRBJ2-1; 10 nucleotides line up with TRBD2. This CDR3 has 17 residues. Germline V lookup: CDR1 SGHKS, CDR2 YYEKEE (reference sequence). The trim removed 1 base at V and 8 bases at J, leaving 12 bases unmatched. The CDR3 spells CASSLSLAGALGDEQFF. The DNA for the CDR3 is TGTGCCAGCAGCTTGAGTCTAGCGGGAGCGTTGGGCGATGAGCAGTTCTTC.

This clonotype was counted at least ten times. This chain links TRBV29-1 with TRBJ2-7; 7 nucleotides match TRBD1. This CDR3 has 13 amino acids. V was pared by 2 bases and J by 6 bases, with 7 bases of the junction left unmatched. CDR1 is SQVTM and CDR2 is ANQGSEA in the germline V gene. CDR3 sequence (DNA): TGCAGCGTTGAACAACAGGGGTTATCCGAGCAGTACTTC. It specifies CSVEQQGLSEQYF.

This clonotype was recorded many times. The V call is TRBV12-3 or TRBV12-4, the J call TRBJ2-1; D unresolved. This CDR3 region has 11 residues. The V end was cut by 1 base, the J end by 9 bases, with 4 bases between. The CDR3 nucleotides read TGTGCCAGCAGTTTAGGGTCTGAGCAGTTCTTC. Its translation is CASSLGSEQFF.

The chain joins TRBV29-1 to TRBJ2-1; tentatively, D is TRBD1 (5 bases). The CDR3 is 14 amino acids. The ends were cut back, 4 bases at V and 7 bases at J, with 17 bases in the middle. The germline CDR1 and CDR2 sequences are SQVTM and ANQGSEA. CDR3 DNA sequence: TGCAGCGTTGTATATAGGGGAAGAGCGAATGAGCAGTTCTTC. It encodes CSVVYRGRANEQFF.

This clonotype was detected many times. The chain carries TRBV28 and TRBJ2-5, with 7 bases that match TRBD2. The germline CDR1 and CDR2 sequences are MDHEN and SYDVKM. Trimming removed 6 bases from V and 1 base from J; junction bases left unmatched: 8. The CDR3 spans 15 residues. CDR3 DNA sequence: TGTGCCAGCAGATCACCGGGCGGGGGCCAAGAGACCCAGTACTTC. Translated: CASRSPGGGQETQYF.

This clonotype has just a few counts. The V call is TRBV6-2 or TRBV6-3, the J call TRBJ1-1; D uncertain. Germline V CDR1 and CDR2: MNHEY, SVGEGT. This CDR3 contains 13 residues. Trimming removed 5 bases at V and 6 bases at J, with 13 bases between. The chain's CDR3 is CASSTRVFAEAFF. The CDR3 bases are TGTGCCAGCAGTACCCGGGTCTTTGCTGAAGCTTTCTTT.

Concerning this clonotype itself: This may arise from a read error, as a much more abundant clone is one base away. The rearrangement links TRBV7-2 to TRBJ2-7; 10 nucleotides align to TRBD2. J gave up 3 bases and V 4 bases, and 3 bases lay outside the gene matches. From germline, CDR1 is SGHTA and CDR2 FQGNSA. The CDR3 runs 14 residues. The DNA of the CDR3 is TGTACCAGCAGCTCAAGCGGGGGGGTCTACGAGCAGTACTTC. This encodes CTSSSSGGVYEQYF.

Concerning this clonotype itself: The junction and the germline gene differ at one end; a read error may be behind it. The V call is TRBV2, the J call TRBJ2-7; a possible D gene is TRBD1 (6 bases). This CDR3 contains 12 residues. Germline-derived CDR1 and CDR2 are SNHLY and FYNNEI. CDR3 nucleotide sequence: TGTGCCAGCAGTTCACAGGGCTACGAGCAGTGCTTC. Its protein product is CASSSQGYEQCF.

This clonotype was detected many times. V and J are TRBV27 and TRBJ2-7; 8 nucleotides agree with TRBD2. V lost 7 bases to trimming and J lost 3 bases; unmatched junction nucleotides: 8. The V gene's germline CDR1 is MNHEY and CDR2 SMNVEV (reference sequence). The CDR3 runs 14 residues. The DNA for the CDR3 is TGTGCCAGCAATCTAGCGGGTTCTTTCTACGAGCAGTACTTC. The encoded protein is CASNLAGSFYEQYF.

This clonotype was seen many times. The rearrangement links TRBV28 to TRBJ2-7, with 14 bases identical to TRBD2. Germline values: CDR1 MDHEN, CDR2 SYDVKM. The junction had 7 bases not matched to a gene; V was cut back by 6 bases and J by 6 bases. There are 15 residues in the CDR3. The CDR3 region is CASSIGLAGGPEQYF. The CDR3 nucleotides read TGTGCCAGCAGCATCGGACTAGCGGGAGGACCCGAGCAGTACTTC.

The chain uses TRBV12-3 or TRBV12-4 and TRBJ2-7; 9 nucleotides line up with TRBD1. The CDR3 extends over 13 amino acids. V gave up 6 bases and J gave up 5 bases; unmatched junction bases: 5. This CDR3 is CASRTGGIDEQYF. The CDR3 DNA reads TGTGCCAGCAGGACAGGGGGAATCGACGAGCAGTACTTC.

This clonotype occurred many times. The CDR3 region has the DNA TGCAGTGCAAGGGGCAGAGTCTACGAGCAGTACTTC. As protein: CSARGRVYEQYF. The chain links TRBV20-1 to TRBJ2-7, with D possibly being TRBD1 (5 bases). The CDR3 covers 12 residues. V was shortened by 6 bases and J by 3 bases, with 12 bases between the two germline ends. CDR1 and CDR2 (germline): DFQATT, SNEGSKA (reference sequence).

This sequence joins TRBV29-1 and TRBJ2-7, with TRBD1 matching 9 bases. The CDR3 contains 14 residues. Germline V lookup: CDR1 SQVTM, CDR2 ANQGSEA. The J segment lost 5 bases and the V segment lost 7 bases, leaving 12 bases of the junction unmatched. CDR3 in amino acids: CSGGGDRVFDEQYF. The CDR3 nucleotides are TGCAGCGGGGGGGGGGACAGGGTCTTCGACGAGCAGTACTTC.

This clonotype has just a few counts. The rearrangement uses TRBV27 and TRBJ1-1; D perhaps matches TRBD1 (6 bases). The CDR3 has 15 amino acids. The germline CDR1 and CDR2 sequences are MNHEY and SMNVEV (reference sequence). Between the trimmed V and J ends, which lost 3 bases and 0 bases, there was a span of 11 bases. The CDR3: CASSLTGPMNTEAFF. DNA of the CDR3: TGTGCCAGCAGTTTGACAGGCCCAATGAACACTGAAGCTTTCTTT.

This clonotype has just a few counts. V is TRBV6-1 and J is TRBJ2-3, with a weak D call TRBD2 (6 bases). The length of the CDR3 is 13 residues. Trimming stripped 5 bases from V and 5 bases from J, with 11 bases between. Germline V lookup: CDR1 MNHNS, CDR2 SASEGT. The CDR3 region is CASSSTRGDTQYF. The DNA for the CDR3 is TGTGCCAGCAGTTCGACGCGGGGAGATACGCAGTATTTT.

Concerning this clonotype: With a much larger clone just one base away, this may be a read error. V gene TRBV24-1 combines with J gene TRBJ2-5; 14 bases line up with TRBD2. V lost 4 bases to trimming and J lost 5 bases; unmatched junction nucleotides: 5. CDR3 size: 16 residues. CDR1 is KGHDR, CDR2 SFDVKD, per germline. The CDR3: CATSDSGTSGSETQYF. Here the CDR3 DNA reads TGTGCCACCAGTGACTCCGGGACTAGCGGGAGTGAGACCCAGTACTTC.

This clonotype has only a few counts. CDR3 DNA sequence: TGTGCCAGCAGTTACGGCGCAACTAATGAAAAACTGTTTTTT. Protein product: CASSYGATNEKLFF. The chain joins TRBV6-5 to TRBJ1-4; D remains ambiguous. The CDR3 extends over 14 amino acids. In germline, CDR1 is MNHEY, CDR2 SVGAGI. The V gene lost 2 bases and the J gene lost 0 bases, with 4 bases spanning the gap.

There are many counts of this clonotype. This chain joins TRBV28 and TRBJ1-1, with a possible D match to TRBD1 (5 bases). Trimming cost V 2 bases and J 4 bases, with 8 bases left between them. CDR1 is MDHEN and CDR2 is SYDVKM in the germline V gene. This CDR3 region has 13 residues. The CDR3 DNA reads TGTGCCAGCAGTTTAAGACAGATCACTGAAGCTTTCTTT. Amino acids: CASSLRQITEAFF.

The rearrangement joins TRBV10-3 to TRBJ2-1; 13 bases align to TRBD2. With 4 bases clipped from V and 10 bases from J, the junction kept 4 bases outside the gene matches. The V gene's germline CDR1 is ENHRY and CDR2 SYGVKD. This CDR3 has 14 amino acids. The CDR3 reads CAISGTSGSGEQFF. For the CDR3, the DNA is TGTGCCATCAGTGGGACTAGCGGGAGCGGGGAGCAGTTCTTC.

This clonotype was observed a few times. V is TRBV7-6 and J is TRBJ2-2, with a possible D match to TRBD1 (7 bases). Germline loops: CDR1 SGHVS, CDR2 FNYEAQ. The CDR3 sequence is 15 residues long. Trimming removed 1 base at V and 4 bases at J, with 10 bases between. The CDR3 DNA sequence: TGTGCCAGCAGCTTAGGGCAGGGGGGCACCGGGGAGCTGTTTTTT. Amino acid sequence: CASSLGQGGTGELFF.

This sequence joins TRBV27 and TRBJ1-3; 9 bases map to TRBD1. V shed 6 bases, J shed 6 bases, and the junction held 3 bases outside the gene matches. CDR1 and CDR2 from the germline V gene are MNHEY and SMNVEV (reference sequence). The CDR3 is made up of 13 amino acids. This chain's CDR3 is CASSRTGANTIYF. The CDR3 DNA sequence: TGTGCCAGCAGCCGGACAGGGGCAAACACCATATATTTT.

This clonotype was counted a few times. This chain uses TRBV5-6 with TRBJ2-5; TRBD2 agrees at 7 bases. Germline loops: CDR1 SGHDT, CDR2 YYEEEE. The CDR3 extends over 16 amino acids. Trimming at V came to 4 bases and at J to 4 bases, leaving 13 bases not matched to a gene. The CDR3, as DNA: TGTGCCAGCAGCCCTGGGGCGGGAGAACTGGGAGAGACCCAGTACTTC. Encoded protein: CASSPGAGELGETQYF.

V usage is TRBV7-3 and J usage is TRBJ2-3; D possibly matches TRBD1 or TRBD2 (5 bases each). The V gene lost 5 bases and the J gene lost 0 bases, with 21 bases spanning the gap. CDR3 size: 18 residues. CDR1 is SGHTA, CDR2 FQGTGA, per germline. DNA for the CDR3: TGTGCCAGCAGCCACGGGCCCCCCCGGGACGGTAGCACAGATACGCAGTATTTT. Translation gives CASSHGPPRDGSTDTQYF.

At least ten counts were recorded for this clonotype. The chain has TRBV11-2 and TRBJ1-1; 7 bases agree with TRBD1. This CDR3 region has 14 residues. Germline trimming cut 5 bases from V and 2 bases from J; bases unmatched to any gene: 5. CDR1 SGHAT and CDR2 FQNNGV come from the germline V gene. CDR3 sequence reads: CASSIGTANTEAFF. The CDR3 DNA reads TGTGCCAGCAGCATCGGGACAGCAAACACTGAAGCTTTCTTT.

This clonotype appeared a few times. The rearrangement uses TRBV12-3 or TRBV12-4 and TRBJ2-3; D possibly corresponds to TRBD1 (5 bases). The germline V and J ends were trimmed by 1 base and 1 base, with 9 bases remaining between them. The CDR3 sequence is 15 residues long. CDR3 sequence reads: CASSLEEQGTDTQYF. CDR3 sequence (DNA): TGTGCCAGCAGTTTAGAAGAACAGGGCACAGATACGCAGTATTTT.

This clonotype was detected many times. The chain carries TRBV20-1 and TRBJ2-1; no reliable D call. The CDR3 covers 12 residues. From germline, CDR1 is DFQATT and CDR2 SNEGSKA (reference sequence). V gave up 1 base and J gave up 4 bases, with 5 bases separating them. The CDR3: CSARVQYNEQFF. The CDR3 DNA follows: TGCAGTGCTAGAGTACAGTACAATGAGCAGTTCTTC.

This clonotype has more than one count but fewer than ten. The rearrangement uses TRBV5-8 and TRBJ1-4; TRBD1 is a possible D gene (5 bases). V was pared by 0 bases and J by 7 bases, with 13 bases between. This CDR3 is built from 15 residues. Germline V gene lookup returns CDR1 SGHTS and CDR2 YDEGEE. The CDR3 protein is CASSLEARVAEKLFF. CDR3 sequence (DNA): TGTGCCAGCAGCTTGGAGGCCAGGGTGGCTGAAAAACTGTTTTTT.

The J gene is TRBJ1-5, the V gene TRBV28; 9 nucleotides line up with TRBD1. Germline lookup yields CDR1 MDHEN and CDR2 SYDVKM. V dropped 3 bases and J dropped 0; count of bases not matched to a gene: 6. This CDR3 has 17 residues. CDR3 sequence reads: CASSLWTGEASNQPQHF. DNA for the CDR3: TGTGCCAGCAGTTTGTGGACAGGGGAGGCTAGCAATCAGCCCCAGCATTTT.

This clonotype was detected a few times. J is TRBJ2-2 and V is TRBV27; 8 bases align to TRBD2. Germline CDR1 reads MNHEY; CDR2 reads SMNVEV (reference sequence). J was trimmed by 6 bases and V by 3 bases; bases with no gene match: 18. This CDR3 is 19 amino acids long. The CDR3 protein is CASSFSVLSGGAGSGELFF. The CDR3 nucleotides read TGTGCCAGCAGTTTTTCGGTGCTCTCGGGGGGGGCTGGTTCCGGGGAGCTGTTTTTT.